The table lists the clone carrying this T cell receptor beta chain with a few counts. Its antigen remains unknown. The CDR3 consists of 17 residues. The germline CDR1 and CDR2 sequences are SEHNR and FQNEAQ (reference sequence). With 1 base removed from V and 2 bases from J, the gap between germline ends came to 17 bases. The sample comes from a study of blood T cells in healthy people across ages. For the study at large: T cells yielded about one barcoded beta molecule per two cells through template switching. General study findings and limits: With naive T cell percentage, TCR beta diversity showed a strong correlation. Diversity was estimated from one million T cells, and these estimates were considered underestimates.

A sample-barcoded 5' primer and a J-beta primer mix were used in a second PCR of roughly 6 to 12 cycles. Any given sample supplied a minimum of 2.5 million CDR3-containing paired-end reads. TCRdb called the 5' RACE reads again in MiXCR, with one record for every CDR3 protein. The data contain over 1,500,000 distinct CDR3 sequences, around half of them seen just once; the ten biggest clones take up approximately 2%. The sequence came from a woman in her thirties or forties in good health. Material: blood. The V and J genes are TRBV7-9 and TRBJ1-2; weak D call: TRBD1 (6 bases). CDR3 in amino acids: CASSLDGGTGLNYGYTF. The DNA of the CDR3 is TGTGCCAGCAGCTTAGACGGGGGCACAGGGCTGAACTATGGCTACACCTTC.